What follows is one TCR beta chain and its context. Its antigen remains unidentified. The data were taken from a study of shared clonotypes between healthy human individuals. Original handling: From ImmunoSEQ came sequences covering only the junction and carrying no quality scores, so filtering differed. Sequencing used immunoSEQ multiplex PCR; TCRdb keeps in-frame clones, though not all of them. D and trimming were read from the DNA, whereas the V and J calls and clone size are those reported in that table. The sample shows about 2.3 million clones, roughly 90% of them seen only once. Germline V gene lookup returns CDR1 SGHDN and CDR2 FVKESK. With 1 base clipped from V and 6 bases from J, the junction kept 5 bases outside the gene matches. This CDR3 is 15 amino acids long. Study-level findings and limits: What limited the represented genetic and exposure-history diversity was the small number of donors. Estimated richness was generally greater in naive than memory subsets.

This clonotype was obtained from a man younger than 35 in good health. Some clones in this sample may be carry-over from other donors' samples. Source material: naive CD4+ T cells from PBMCs. Stated subset: CD45RA+ positively selected. The V gene is TRBV14, the J gene TRBJ2-7; TRBD2 matches 11 bases. DNA for the CDR3: TGTGCCAGCAGCCAAGTAGCGGGAGGGCTCTCCGAGCAGTACTTC. Translated: CASSQVAGGLSEQYF.